This record covers a single T cell receptor beta chain. The antigen remains undetermined. The data stem from a study of T cell repertoires in cytomegalovirus infection. Study context: CMV infection plus the matching HLA type was flagged by public TCR beta signatures. Broader study findings: The cumulative frequency of public TCR beta families identified carriers of CMV plus the relevant HLA.

Germline values: CDR1 DFQATT, CDR2 SNEGSKA (reference sequence). The V end lost 0 bases, the J end lost 4 bases, and 12 bases lay between the germline ends. The CDR3 extends over 15 amino acids. TCRdb used MiXCR to reprocess the reads, holding one entry per CDR3 protein. The sample records about 400,000 distinct CDR3 sequences, about a sixth being singletons. The TCR originated in a human donor in good health (CMV status not recorded). Some clones in this sample may be carry-over from other donors' samples. Material: PBMCs. V is TRBV20-1 and J is TRBJ1-4, with D hard to call. The CDR3 loop reads CSARDPGRNNEKLFF. The CDR3 nucleotides read TGCAGTGCTAGAGACCCGGGGAGGAATAATGAAAAACTGTTTTTT.